These 5 T cell receptor beta chains originate from one sample sequenced in a study of PD-L1 blockade in urothelial cancer. As for time point: pretreatment peripheral blood. Measured with immunoSEQ multiplex PCR; TCRdb has only the in-frame clones, and not every one. Here the sample spans around 130,000 clones, about 81% being singletons. Sequencing was performed on PBMCs, taken around atezolizumab (anti-PD-L1) treatment. The receptors shown here come from a man aged 50 to 59 with urothelial cancer.

The chain joins TRBV28 to TRBJ1-2; D is perhaps TRBD1 (5 bases). Germline values: CDR1 MDHEN, CDR2 SYDVKM. This CDR3 is 18 amino acids long. V was trimmed by 4 bases and J by 1 base, leaving 22 bases between them. The CDR3 here is CASSSPSPGGDSNYGYTF. The CDR3 bases are TGTGCCAGCAGTTCCCCCTCCCCAGGAGGGGATAGTAACTATGGCTACACCTTC.

In its sample, this clone was seen once. The chain has TRBV6-5 and TRBJ2-2, with 8 bases that match TRBD2. The CDR3 is 15 residues long. The V gene's germline CDR1 is MNHEY and CDR2 SVGAGI. With V trimmed by 2 bases and J by 9 bases, 8 bases remained unmatched. Written as DNA, the CDR3 is TGTGCCAGCAGTTACGAGGGCGGGGGGAGGCGGGAGCTGTTTTTT. Protein sequence: CASSYEGGGRRELFF.

The CDR3: CASSSEAGFYNEQFF. As DNA, the CDR3 is TGTGCCAGCAGCTCCGAAGCGGGTTTCTACAATGAGCAGTTCTTC. The J gene is TRBJ2-1, the V gene TRBV7-2; D perhaps matches TRBD2 (6 bases). V was pared by 4 bases and J by 3 bases, with 13 bases between. This CDR3 is 15 amino acids long. Germline CDR1 reads SGHTA; CDR2 reads FQGNSA.

The rearrangement uses TRBV5-1 and TRBJ2-7; 7 nucleotides agree with TRBD2. Germline values: CDR1 SGHRS, CDR2 YFSETQ. V shed 5 bases and J 7 bases; nucleotides not matched to a gene: 12. The CDR3 extends over 14 amino acids. CDR3 amino acids: CASSAGEYLWEQYF. The CDR3, as DNA: TGCGCCAGCAGTGCGGGAGAATACCTATGGGAGCAGTACTTC.

The V gene is TRBV27, the J gene TRBJ1-6, with TRBD1 as a possible D gene (5 bases). Germline CDR1 MNHEY, CDR2 SMNVEV (reference sequence). The V and J ends lost 0 bases and 9 bases respectively, with 18 bases between them. The CDR3 runs 17 residues. CDR3 DNA: TGTGCCAGCAGTTTATCGTCAGGGATCCTAGTCGGTTCACCCCTCCACTTT. It codes for CASSLSSGILVGSPLHF.